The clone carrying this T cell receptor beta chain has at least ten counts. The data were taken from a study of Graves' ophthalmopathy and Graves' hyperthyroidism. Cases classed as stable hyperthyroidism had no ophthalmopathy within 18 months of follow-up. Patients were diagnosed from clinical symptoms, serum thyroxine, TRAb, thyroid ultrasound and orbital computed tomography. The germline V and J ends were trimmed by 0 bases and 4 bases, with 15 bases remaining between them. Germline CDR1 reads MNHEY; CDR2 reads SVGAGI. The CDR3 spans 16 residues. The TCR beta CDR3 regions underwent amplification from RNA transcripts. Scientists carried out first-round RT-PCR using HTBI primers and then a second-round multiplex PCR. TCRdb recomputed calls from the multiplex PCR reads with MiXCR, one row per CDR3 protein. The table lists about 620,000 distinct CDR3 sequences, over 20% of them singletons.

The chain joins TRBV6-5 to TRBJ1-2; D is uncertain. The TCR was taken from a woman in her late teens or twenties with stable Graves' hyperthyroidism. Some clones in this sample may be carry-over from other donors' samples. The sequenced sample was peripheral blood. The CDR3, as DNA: TGTGCCAGCAGTTACTCGATTTCAGGCCTCCTCTATGGCTACACCTTC. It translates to CASSYSISGLLYGYTF.